This T cell receptor beta chain was sequenced in a study of shared clonotypes between healthy human individuals. Study-level background: CD8 memory received one plate per donor, CD8 naive two, CD4 memory three and CD4 naive three.

Terminally differentiated effector memory CD45RA+ cells were left out of the naive CD8 fraction, which was CD45RO-negative and positively selected for CCR7. The repertoire was sequenced with immunoSEQ multiplex PCR; TCRdb's copy has only in-frame clones and lacks some. In the table there are about 820,000 clones, about 92% of which are singletons. Looked up from germline, CDR1 is SGHTA and CDR2 is FQGTGA. V lost 4 bases, J lost 4 bases, and 17 bases lay in between. The CDR3 is 15 amino acids. The chain employs TRBV7-3 and TRBJ2-7; D is possibly TRBD1 (6 bases). The sequenced material came from naive CD8+ T cells sorted from blood. The sequence came from a man aged 30 to 39 in good health. Here the CDR3 DNA reads TGTGCCAGCAGCTCACAAGGGGGTCTGGGGTACGAGCAGTACTTC. Translation: CASSSQGGLGYEQYF.